This entry lists 23 T cell receptor beta chains sequenced from one sample in a study of T cell changes during pregnancy in multiple sclerosis (dated by TCRdb to between 2018 and 2021). The protocol used for the library was the immunoSEQ multiplex PCR assay. The immuneACCESS repertoire file appears here via TCRdb, limited to in-frame rearrangements. These files lack a portion of the clones; in checked studies, under half of the deficit traces to unresolved V genes, and the cause of the others is not known. In all, the sample holds tens of thousands of clones, and over 80% of those were seen once. Of the sample, roughly 3% is held by the ten largest clones. The sample consisted of peripheral blood, taken in the second trimester of pregnancy. The receptors were gathered from a female donor in good health, enrolled as a control in a pregnancy study.

This rearrangement joins TRBV2 to TRBJ2-3, with 9 nucleotides matching TRBD2. Germline V gene data show CDR1 as SNHLY and CDR2 as FYNNEI. V shed 11 bases and J 3 bases; nucleotides not matched to a gene: 18. This CDR3 contains 17 residues. DNA of the CDR3: TGTGCCTCAACCTGGGAATTAGCGGGAGCGGGGACAGATACGCAGTATTTT. It specifies CASTWELAGAGTDTQYF.

In its sample, this clone was seen once. The V and J genes are TRBV4-1 and TRBJ2-5; 11 nucleotides align to TRBD2. V gave up 5 bases and J gave up 3 bases; unmatched junction bases: 8. The CDR3 runs 16 residues. The germline gives CDR1 MGHRA, CDR2 YSYEKL. The CDR3 nucleotides read TGCGCCAGCAGCTTTAGCGGGGGGGGTAGCGAAGAGACCCAGTACTTC. Its translation is CASSFSGGGSEETQYF.

The chain joins TRBV6-1 to TRBJ1-5; D gene ambiguous. CDR3 length: 14 amino acids. Germline V gives CDR1 MNHNS, CDR2 SASEGT. Between the trimmed V and J ends, which lost 3 bases and 1 base, there was a span of 7 bases. As DNA, the CDR3 is TGTGCCAGCAGTGATTTGGGCAGCAATCAGCCCCAGCATTTT. This sequence encodes CASSDLGSNQPQHF.

The V call is TRBV6-5, the J call TRBJ2-5; no definite D call. Germline-derived CDR1 and CDR2 are MNHEY and SVGAGI. The CDR3 covers 15 residues. With 2 bases removed from V and 2 bases from J, the gap between germline ends came to 12 bases. The CDR3 loop is CASSYGQSLQETQYF. CDR3 coding DNA: TGTGCCAGCAGTTACGGCCAGTCCTTACAAGAGACCCAGTACTTC.

This clone came up a few times. V is TRBV6-1 and J is TRBJ1-1, with no clear D. V dropped 8 bases and J dropped 1 base, with 11 bases sitting between them. The CDR3 is made up of 13 amino acids. The germline gives CDR1 MNHNS, CDR2 SASEGT. The CDR3 bases are TGTGCCAGCGGTAAGACGGGGAACACTGAAGCTTTCTTT. Its protein is CASGKTGNTEAFF.

V gene TRBV20-1 combines with J gene TRBJ2-5, with D hard to call. Trimming left V 3 bases short and J 1 base short, with 3 bases between. CDR1 DFQATT and CDR2 SNEGSKA come from the germline V gene (reference sequence). The CDR3 extends over 11 amino acids. CDR3 in amino acids: CSASLQETQYF. The DNA for the CDR3 is TGCAGTGCTAGTCTCCAAGAGACCCAGTACTTC.

The chain carries TRBV7-3 and TRBJ2-7; 7 bases fit TRBD2. The J segment lost 4 bases and the V segment lost 2 bases, leaving 14 bases of the junction unmatched. Germline-derived CDR1 and CDR2 are SGHTA and FQGTGA. CDR3 length equals 17 residues. CDR3 in DNA: TGTGCCAGCAGCTTAGGAACGGGAGGATCCCTTTCTTACGAGCAGTACTTC. The encoded protein is CASSLGTGGSLSYEQYF.

The chain combines TRBV7-9 with TRBJ2-3; the D gene is possibly TRBD1 (6 bases). V was shortened by 2 bases and J by 6 bases, with 18 bases between the two germline ends. Germline CDR1 reads SEHNR; CDR2 reads FQNEAQ (reference sequence). The CDR3 is 16 amino acids. Written as DNA, the CDR3 is TGTGCCAGCAGCTTAAGGGGGACCGCCGGGAAGGATACGCAGTATTTT. This translates into CASSLRGTAGKDTQYF. Together with reference TRBV7-9 and TRBJ2-3, the CDR3 gives the full variable domain: DTGVSQNPRHKITKRGQNVTFRCDPISEHNRLYWYRQTLGQGPEFLTYFQNEAQLEKSRLLSDRFSAERPKGSFSTLEIQRTEQGDSAMYLCASSLRGTAGKDTQYFGPGTRLTVL.

This chain uses TRBV2 with TRBJ2-4; the match to TRBD2 covers 7 bases. There are 14 residues in the CDR3. With 8 bases clipped from V and 1 base from J, the junction kept 5 bases outside the gene matches. Germline V gene data show CDR1 as SNHLY and CDR2 as FYNNEI. CDR3 nucleotides: TGTGCCAGCGGGGAGGGTTGGGCCAAAAACATTCAGTACTTC. Encoded protein: CASGEGWAKNIQYF.

The chain links TRBV2 to TRBJ2-5; 12 nucleotides line up with TRBD1. The CDR3 sequence is 17 residues long. CDR1 is SNHLY and CDR2 is FYNNEI in the germline V gene. Trimming at V came to 4 bases and at J to 2 bases, leaving 8 bases not matched to a gene. CDR3 loop: CASSVTGQGASQETQYF. The CDR3 nucleotides are TGTGCCAGCAGTGTAACGGGACAGGGGGCCTCACAAGAGACCCAGTACTTC.

The chain recombines TRBV19 with TRBJ2-7; D may be TRBD1 (6 bases). Trimming removed 1 base from V and 2 bases from J, with 12 bases in between. Germline CDR1 reads LNHDA; CDR2 reads SQIVND (reference sequence). The CDR3 totals 15 residues. CDR3 DNA sequence: TGTGCCAGTAGTATAGGGGCAGGGGCAACCTACGAGCAGTACTTC. The encoded protein is CASSIGAGATYEQYF.

The chain has TRBV18 and TRBJ1-6; the D gene is possibly TRBD1 (5 bases). This CDR3 region has 16 residues. Germline V CDR1 and CDR2: KGHSH, LQKENI. Trimming stripped 6 bases from V and 5 bases from J, with 17 bases between. CDR3 in DNA: TGTGCCAGCTCCAGTGACAGCTATGCCAATAATTCACCCCTCCACTTT. This sequence encodes CASSSDSYANNSPLHF. The whole variable domain, remainder taken from reference TRBV18 and TRBJ1-6, is NAGVMQNPRHLVRRRGQEARLRCSPMKGHSHVYWYRQLPEEGLKFMVYLQKENIIDESGMPKERFSAEFPKEGPSILRIQQVVRGDSAAYFCASSSDSYANNSPLHFGNGTRLTVT.

This chain connects TRBV6-5 to TRBJ2-7; D is perhaps TRBD2 (5 bases). The CDR3 consists of 15 residues. Germline V gene sequence: CDR1 MNHEY, CDR2 SVGAGI. Trimming left V 2 bases short and J 2 bases short, with 13 bases between. The CDR3 nucleotides are TGTGCCAGCAGTTACACGAGCGGTGGGGCCTACGAGCAGTACTTC. Translating it yields CASSYTSGGAYEQYF.

This clone has a single count. V and J are TRBV6-1 and TRBJ1-1; D gene ambiguous. Germline CDR1 MNHNS, CDR2 SASEGT. Trimming pared 9 bases from V and 5 bases from J, leaving 16 bases between. The CDR3 length is 13 residues. CDR3 loop: CASKEVLPTEAFF. The CDR3 nucleotides are TGTGCCAGTAAGGAGGTCCTCCCTACTGAAGCTTTCTTT.

The chain employs TRBV4-1 and TRBJ2-2; TRBD2 matches at 8 bases. The CDR3 consists of 18 residues. Germline values: CDR1 MGHRA, CDR2 YSYEKL. J was trimmed by 2 bases and V by 1 base; bases with no gene match: 9. Here the CDR3 reads CASSQVWGRGDNTGELFF. Written as DNA, the CDR3 is TGCGCCAGCAGCCAAGTGTGGGGGCGGGGGGATAACACCGGGGAGCTGTTTTTT.

V usage is TRBV14 and J usage is TRBJ2-7; D might be TRBD1 (6 bases). The CDR3 consists of 13 residues. Trimming stripped 5 bases from V and 2 bases from J, with 10 bases between. Germline CDR1 and CDR2: SGHDN and FVKESK. Written as DNA, the CDR3 is TGTGCCAGCAGCTTGACAGGTCCCTACGAGCAGTACTTC. This encodes CASSLTGPYEQYF.

This chain connects TRBV9 to TRBJ2-3, with D tentatively TRBD1 (5 bases). Between the trimmed V and J ends, which lost 0 bases and 6 bases, there was a span of 11 bases. This CDR3 is built from 14 residues. Per germline, CDR1 SGDLS and CDR2 YYNGEE. DNA for the CDR3: TGTGCCAGCAGCGTAGTTGGGGCAGAGGATACGCAGTATTTT. Its translation: CASSVVGAEDTQYF.

This chain connects TRBV6-5 to TRBJ2-1; TRBD2 aligns across 8 bases. The junction had 5 bases not matched to a gene; V was cut back by 10 bases and J by 3 bases. Germline V CDR1 and CDR2: MNHEY, SVGAGI. This CDR3 is 13 amino acids long. Here the CDR3 DNA reads TGTGCCACCGGGAGGGGGAACTACAATGAGCAGTTCTTC. The encoded protein is CATGRGNYNEQFF.

The chain has TRBV7-2 and TRBJ2-3; 7 bases are a match to TRBD1. The germline CDR1 and CDR2 sequences are SGHTA and FQGNSA. The CDR3 length is 15 residues. V trimming: 3 bases; J trimming: 1 base; junction bases outside the gene matches: 4. This CDR3 reads CASSFGTVRTDTQYF. The CDR3 nucleotides read TGTGCCAGCAGCTTTGGGACAGTGCGCACAGATACGCAGTATTTT.

This chain connects TRBV27 to TRBJ2-1; a possible D gene is TRBD1 (6 bases). CDR1 and CDR2 from the germline V gene are MNHEY and SMNVEV (reference sequence). The length of the CDR3 is 12 residues. Trimming shortened V by 2 bases and J by 7 bases, and 6 bases separated the two germline ends. CDR3 sequence (DNA): TGTGCCAGCAGTTTACAGGGGAATGAGCAGTTCTTC. Its protein product is CASSLQGNEQFF.

The rearrangement links TRBV18 to TRBJ1-1; possibly TRBD1 for D (6 bases). The V and J ends lost 3 bases and 1 base respectively, with 15 bases between them. There are 16 residues in the CDR3. Germline V lookup: CDR1 KGHSH, CDR2 LQKENI. This chain's CDR3 is CASSPPSRGRNTEAFF. CDR3 nucleotides: TGTGCCAGCTCACCCCCATCCAGGGGAAGGAACACTGAAGCTTTCTTT. Together with reference TRBV18 and TRBJ1-1, the CDR3 gives the full variable domain: NAGVMQNPRHLVRRRGQEARLRCSPMKGHSHVYWYRQLPEEGLKFMVYLQKENIIDESGMPKERFSAEFPKEGPSILRIQQVVRGDSAAYFCASSPPSRGRNTEAFFGQGTRLTVV.

The CDR3 protein is CAWSIRQGAYEQYF. The CDR3 DNA is TGTGCCTGGAGCATCAGGCAGGGGGCCTACGAGCAGTACTTC. The J gene is TRBJ2-7, the V gene TRBV30, with 7 bases identical to TRBD1. CDR1 and CDR2 from the germline V gene are GTSNPN and SVGIG (reference sequence). With 3 bases clipped from V and 2 bases from J, the junction kept 7 bases outside the gene matches. The CDR3 totals 14 residues.

The genes are TRBV18 and TRBJ1-2; perhaps TRBD1 as D (6 bases). The CDR3 is 14 amino acids. Per germline, CDR1 KGHSH and CDR2 LQKENI. V lost 2 bases and J 3 bases, leaving 10 bases between the germline ends. CDR3 in amino acids: CASSPNRDDYGYTF. CDR3 sequence (DNA): TGTGCCAGCTCACCAAACAGGGACGACTATGGCTACACCTTC.